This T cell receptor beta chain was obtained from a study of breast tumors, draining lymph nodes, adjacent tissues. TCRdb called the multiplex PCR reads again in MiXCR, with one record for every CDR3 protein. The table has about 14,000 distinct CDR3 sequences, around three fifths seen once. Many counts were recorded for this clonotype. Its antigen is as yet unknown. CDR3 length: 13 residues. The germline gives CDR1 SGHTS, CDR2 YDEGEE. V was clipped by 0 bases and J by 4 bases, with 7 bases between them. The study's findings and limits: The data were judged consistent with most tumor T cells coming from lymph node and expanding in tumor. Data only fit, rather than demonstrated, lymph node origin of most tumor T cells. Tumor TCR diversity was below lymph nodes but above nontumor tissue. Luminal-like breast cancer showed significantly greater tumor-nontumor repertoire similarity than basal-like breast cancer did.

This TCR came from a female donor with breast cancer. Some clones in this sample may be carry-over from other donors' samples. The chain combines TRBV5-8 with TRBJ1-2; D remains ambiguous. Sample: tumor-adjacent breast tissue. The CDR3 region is CASSLEGPYGYTF. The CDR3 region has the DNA TGTGCCAGCAGCTTGGAAGGGCCCTATGGCTACACCTTC.